These 29 T cell receptor beta chains were sequenced from one sample in a study of T cells in Graves' hyperthyroidism and ophthalmopathy. Researchers took RNA transcripts and amplified the TCR beta CDR3 regions from them. The primer set for the first-round RT-PCR of the TCR CDR3 was HTBI. TCRdb independently ran MiXCR on the multiplex PCR reads; one entry per CDR3 protein. Among a few hundred thousand distinct CDR3 sequences listed, approximately 15% were seen once. Sequencing was performed on blood. The origin of the receptors is a young woman with Graves' hyperthyroidism.

This clonotype was detected many times. The V gene is TRBV29-1, the J gene TRBJ2-7, with 8 bases aligning to TRBD2. V shed 5 bases and J 5 bases; nucleotides not matched to a gene: 11. Germline CDR1 SQVTM, CDR2 ANQGSEA. CDR3 size: 14 residues. The CDR3 here is CSVWLGLGSHEQYF. CDR3 DNA: TGCAGCGTTTGGCTGGGACTAGGTTCCCACGAGCAGTACTTC.

This clonotype was detected ten times or more. This chain connects TRBV3-1 to TRBJ2-2; D might be TRBD1 or TRBD2, each matching 5 bases. V dropped 4 bases and J dropped 1 base, with 13 bases sitting between them. Germline CDR1 is LGHDT and CDR2 is YNNKEL (reference sequence). This CDR3 contains 16 residues. CDR3 loop: CASSLAGTWNTGELFF. Here the CDR3 DNA reads TGTGCCAGCAGCCTGGCCGGGACCTGGAACACCGGGGAGCTGTTTTTT.

This clonotype has a count of ten or more. The CDR3 region is CASGAGEGTQYF. DNA of the CDR3: TGCGCCAGCGGGGCAGGGGAGGGTACGCAGTATTTT. The V call is TRBV5-1, the J call TRBJ2-3; perhaps TRBD2 as D (7 bases). V lost 7 bases to trimming and J lost 8 bases, with 14 bases between them. The CDR3 is 12 amino acids. Looked up from germline, CDR1 is SGHRS and CDR2 is YFSETQ.

Note on this clonotype: Being one base from a much bigger clone, this may be a read error. The V and J genes are TRBV11-2 and TRBJ2-1, with D perhaps TRBD2 (5 bases). Germline-derived CDR1 and CDR2 are SGHAT and FQNNGV. V lost 7 bases to trimming and J lost 0 bases, with 19 bases between them. The CDR3 is made up of 17 amino acids. The CDR3 coding sequence is TGTGCCAGCACCCAAGACCAGCGGAGGACCTCCTACAATGAGCAGTTCTTC. It is translated as CASTQDQRRTSYNEQFF.

This clonotype has at least ten counts. The chain couples TRBV2 to TRBJ2-1, with TRBD2 identical over 11 bases. With V trimmed by 1 base and J by 6 bases, 2 bases remained unmatched. From germline, CDR1 is SNHLY and CDR2 FYNNEI. This CDR3 has 15 residues. CDR3 amino acids: CASSEVGLAANEQFF. The CDR3 region has the DNA TGTGCCAGCAGTGAAGTGGGACTAGCGGCCAATGAGCAGTTCTTC.

V gene TRBV28 combines with J gene TRBJ2-7; 8 nucleotides match TRBD1. The V gene's germline CDR1 is MDHEN and CDR2 SYDVKM. The ends lost 8 bases at V and 13 bases at J; junction bases unmatched: 13. The CDR3 has 12 residues. CDR3 in amino acids: CASSHPGGQAYF. CDR3 nucleotide sequence: TGTGCCAGCTCACACCCCGGGGGACAGGCATACTTC.

This clonotype showed up many times. This rearrangement joins TRBV5-6 to TRBJ2-1; no clear D. CDR3 length equals 14 residues. V was pared by 2 bases and J by 2 bases, with 8 bases between. In germline, CDR1 is SGHDT, CDR2 YYEEEE. CDR3 bases: TGTGCCAGCAGCTTAGACATCACCTACAATGAGCAGTTCTTC. Its translation: CASSLDITYNEQFF.

This clonotype was seen a handful of times. The V and J genes are TRBV5-6 and TRBJ2-1; perhaps TRBD1 as D (6 bases). Germline loops: CDR1 SGHDT, CDR2 YYEEEE. V was trimmed by 6 bases and J by 7 bases, leaving 11 bases between them. The CDR3 loop spans 12 amino acids. CDR3 DNA: TGTGCCAGCACCTTACAGGGTAATGAGCAGTTCTTC. Translating gives CASTLQGNEQFF. The full variable domain, in which reference TRBV5-6 and TRBJ2-1 provide the parts outside the CDR3, is DAGVTQSPTHLIKTRGQQVTLRCSPKSGHDTVSWYQQALGQGPQFIFQYYEEEERQRGNFPDRFSGHQFPNYSSELNVNALLLGDSALYLCASTLQGNEQFFGPGTRLTVL.

This clonotype showed up many times. The J gene is TRBJ2-5, the V gene TRBV11-2; no definite D call. The germline V gene encodes CDR1 SGHAT and CDR2 FQNNGV. The CDR3 loop spans 15 amino acids. V was clipped by 3 bases and J by 1 base, with 12 bases between them. CDR3 region: CASSFTPPPQETQYF. CDR3 bases: TGTGCCAGCAGCTTTACTCCTCCACCCCAAGAGACCCAGTACTTC.

This rearrangement joins TRBV24-1 to TRBJ2-1; D uncertain. The CDR3 is made up of 12 amino acids. Germline V gene sequence: CDR1 KGHDR, CDR2 SFDVKD. Trimming removed 5 bases at V and 6 bases at J, with 7 bases between. The CDR3 loop is CATSAQTNEQFF. CDR3 nucleotide sequence: TGTGCCACCAGTGCCCAGACCAATGAGCAGTTCTTC.

This clonotype was recorded once. V gene TRBV5-4 combines with J gene TRBJ2-5; D may correspond to TRBD1 or TRBD2 (5 bases each). The CDR3 runs to 15 residues. V shed 5 bases and J shed 5 bases, with 19 bases lying between them. Germline CDR1 reads SGHNT; CDR2 reads YYREEE (reference sequence). The CDR3 sequence: CASRGVKGIGETQYF. The CDR3 DNA reads TGTGCCAGCAGGGGGGTGAAGGGGATCGGTGAGACCCAGTACTTC. Complete variable domain (other parts from reference TRBV5-4 and TRBJ2-5): ETGVTQSPTHLIKTRGQQVTLRCSSQSGHNTVSWYQQALGQGPQFIFQYYREEENGRGNFPPRFSGLQFPNYSSELNVNALELDDSALYLCASRGVKGIGETQYFGPGTRLLVL.

This clonotype has a count of ten or more. The chain recombines TRBV30 with TRBJ2-7, with D maybe TRBD1 (5 bases). Germline values: CDR1 GTSNPN, CDR2 SVGIG (reference sequence). CDR3 length: 12 residues. The ends were cut back, 4 bases at V and 6 bases at J, with 13 bases in the middle. The CDR3: CAWNTQGGEQYF. The CDR3 nucleotides are TGTGCCTGGAATACGCAGGGCGGCGAGCAGTACTTC.

The chain joins TRBV27 to TRBJ2-7, with 10 bases aligning to TRBD1. Unmatched junction bases numbered 5, after V lost 2 bases and J lost 4 bases. Germline-derived CDR1 and CDR2 are MNHEY and SMNVEV (reference sequence). The CDR3 covers 15 residues. CDR3 amino acids: CASSLGTGVWYEQYF. As DNA, the CDR3 is TGTGCCAGCAGTTTAGGGACAGGGGTTTGGTACGAGCAGTACTTC.

This clonotype was observed many times. The chain combines TRBV6-1 with TRBJ1-2; tentative D call: TRBD1 (5 bases). The germline V and J ends were trimmed by 6 bases and 3 bases, with 17 bases remaining between them. Germline V gene sequence: CDR1 MNHNS, CDR2 SASEGT. The CDR3 is 15 amino acids. CDR3 bases: TGTGCCAGCAGACAAAATACAGGTAGAGACTATGGCTACACCTTC. Translated: CASRQNTGRDYGYTF.

This clonotype appeared many times. The chain carries TRBV30 and TRBJ2-7; 7 nucleotides match TRBD1. The germline CDR1 and CDR2 sequences are GTSNPN and SVGIG (reference sequence). Trimming took 1 base from V and 5 from J; bases not matched to a gene: 5. The CDR3 spans 13 residues. This chain's CDR3 is CAWSEGASNEQYF. In DNA, the CDR3 is TGTGCCTGGAGTGAGGGGGCTTCTAACGAGCAGTACTTC.

This clonotype was picked up a small number of times. V and J are TRBV19 and TRBJ2-7, with 10 bases aligning to TRBD1. From germline, CDR1 is LNHDA and CDR2 SQIVND (reference sequence). The V and J ends lost 4 bases and 0 bases, in that order; junction bases with no gene match: 3. The CDR3 has 15 residues. The CDR3 coding sequence is TGTGCCAGTAGTAGGGACAGGGGCTACTCCTACGAGCAGTACTTC. Translating it yields CASSRDRGYSYEQYF. Supplemented by reference TRBV19 and TRBJ2-7, the full variable domain reads DGGITQSPKYLFRKEGQNVTLSCEQNLNHDAMYWYRQDPGQGLRLIYYSQIVNDFQKGDIAEGYSVSREKKESFPLTVTSAQKNPTAFYLCASSRDRGYSYEQYFGPGTRLTVT.

At least ten counts were recorded for this clonotype. The rearrangement links TRBV5-4 to TRBJ2-2, with 8 bases identical to TRBD2. In germline, CDR1 is SGHNT, CDR2 YYREEE (reference sequence). The CDR3 sequence is 16 residues long. V lost 4 bases and J lost 3; bases outside the gene matches: 8. Written as DNA, the CDR3 is TGTGCCAGCAGCCCATGGACTAGCCGAGACACCGGGGAGCTGTTTTTT. Translation gives CASSPWTSRDTGELFF.

The table lists this clonotype with many counts. This chain connects TRBV28 to TRBJ1-5; D unclear. In germline, CDR1 is MDHEN, CDR2 SYDVKM. This CDR3 region has 15 residues. Trimming took 6 bases from V and 1 from J, leaving 13 bases between them. CDR3 loop: CASSGTVFSNQPQHF. The CDR3 DNA is TGTGCCAGCAGCGGAACAGTGTTCAGCAATCAGCCCCAGCATTTT.

The rearrangement links TRBV4-1 to TRBJ1-2, with D possibly TRBD1 on 6 matching bases. The germline V gene encodes CDR1 MGHRA and CDR2 YSYEKL. The CDR3 has 13 amino acids. Trimming pared 4 bases from V and 4 bases from J, leaving 10 bases between. The CDR3 coding sequence is TGCGCCAGCAGCCTTGCGGACAGCTATGGCTACACCTTC. Its translation is CASSLADSYGYTF.

This clonotype was counted at least ten times. CDR3 in DNA: TGTGCCAGTAGTATAGATCGAGCGGGGGCTTACAATGAGCAGTTCTTC. As protein: CASSIDRAGAYNEQFF. The chain joins TRBV19 to TRBJ2-1; 8 nucleotides agree with TRBD2. There are 16 residues in the CDR3. Germline-derived CDR1 and CDR2 are LNHDA and SQIVND (reference sequence). Trimming removed 0 bases from V and 4 bases from J; junction bases left unmatched: 5.

This clonotype was recorded many times. The rearrangement links TRBV7-2 to TRBJ1-2, with 9 nucleotides matching TRBD1. The CDR3 is made up of 14 amino acids. Trimming removed 6 bases from V and 5 bases from J; junction bases left unmatched: 7. The V gene's germline CDR1 is SGHTA and CDR2 FQGNSA. CDR3 bases: TGTGCCAGCAGATGGCCGGGACAGGGATATGGCTACACCTTC. Protein sequence: CASRWPGQGYGYTF.

Concerning this clonotype itself: This clone may be a read error of a much larger clone one base away. The J gene is TRBJ1-6, the V gene TRBV3-1; 7 nucleotides match TRBD1. Germline trimming cut 1 base from V and 9 bases from J; bases unmatched to any gene: 3. The germline V gene encodes CDR1 LGHDT and CDR2 YNNKEL (reference sequence). This CDR3 contains 14 residues. The CDR3 reads CASSQGGTASPLHF. As DNA, the CDR3 is TGTGCCAGCAGCCAAGGAGGGACAGCTTCACCCCTCCACTTT.

The genes are TRBV7-9 and TRBJ2-3, with a weak D call TRBD2 (6 bases). The CDR3 spans 15 residues. Germline V lookup: CDR1 SEHNR, CDR2 FQNEAQ (reference sequence). The ends were cut back, 4 bases at V and 2 bases at J, with 13 bases in the middle. As DNA, the CDR3 is TGTGCCAGCAGCTCCCCGGGACTTTACACAGATACGCAGTATTTT. Translating it yields CASSSPGLYTDTQYF.

In DNA, the CDR3 is TGTGCCAGCAGTTTTCGGGCAGCCGTTGATACGCAGTATTTT. Translation: CASSFRAAVDTQYF. The chain couples TRBV12-3 or TRBV12-4 to TRBJ2-3, with D hard to call. V lost 3 bases, J lost 6 bases, and 13 bases lay in between. The CDR3 consists of 14 residues.

This clonotype was found many times. The chain employs TRBV5-1 and TRBJ2-7, with a weak D call TRBD2 (5 bases). Germline V CDR1 and CDR2: SGHRS, YFSETQ. V was pared by 4 bases and J by 3 bases, with 8 bases between. The CDR3 spans 12 residues. CDR3 in DNA: TGCGCCAGCAGCCCGGGAAACTACGAGCAGTACTTC. This translates into CASSPGNYEQYF.

This chain links TRBV2 with TRBJ2-1, with 9 bases lining up with TRBD2. Germline CDR1 SNHLY, CDR2 FYNNEI. Trimming removed 3 bases from V and 6 bases from J; junction bases left unmatched: 9. The CDR3 is 16 amino acids. The CDR3 sequence: CASSEEAGTSSNEQFF. The DNA for the CDR3 is TGTGCCAGCAGTGAGGAGGCCGGGACTAGCTCCAATGAGCAGTTCTTC.

In this sample, this clonotype turned up a few times. The chain has TRBV15 and TRBJ2-5, with unresolved D. The CDR3 spans 15 residues. Trimming cost V 3 bases and J 3 bases, with 14 bases left between them. The germline V gene has CDR1 LNHNV and CDR2 YYDKDF (reference sequence). Written as DNA, the CDR3 is TGTGCCACCAGCAGTCGTCCGAGAAGAGAAGAGACCCAGTACTTC. It yields the protein CATSSRPRREETQYF.

Remarks on this clonotype: A much larger clone differs from this one at a single base, so this may be a read error. The rearrangement links TRBV11-1 to TRBJ2-1, with TRBD1 matching 10 bases. The germline CDR1 and CDR2 sequences are SGHAT and FQDESV (reference sequence). V was pared by 5 bases and J by 6 bases, with 7 bases of the junction left unmatched. CDR3 length: 15 residues. The CDR3 sequence: CASSIGTGDFNEQFF. DNA for the CDR3: TGTGCCAGCAGCATCGGGACAGGGGATTTCAATGAGCAGTTCTTC.

This clonotype was observed many times. The chain couples TRBV3-1 to TRBJ2-1; the match to TRBD2 covers 11 bases. With V trimmed by 2 bases and J by 8 bases, 5 bases remained unmatched. Germline V gives CDR1 LGHDT, CDR2 YNNKEL (reference sequence). The CDR3 covers 15 residues. CDR3 DNA: TGTGCCAGCAGCCAAACTAGCGGGGGCAGGGATGAGCAGTTCTTC. As protein: CASSQTSGGRDEQFF.